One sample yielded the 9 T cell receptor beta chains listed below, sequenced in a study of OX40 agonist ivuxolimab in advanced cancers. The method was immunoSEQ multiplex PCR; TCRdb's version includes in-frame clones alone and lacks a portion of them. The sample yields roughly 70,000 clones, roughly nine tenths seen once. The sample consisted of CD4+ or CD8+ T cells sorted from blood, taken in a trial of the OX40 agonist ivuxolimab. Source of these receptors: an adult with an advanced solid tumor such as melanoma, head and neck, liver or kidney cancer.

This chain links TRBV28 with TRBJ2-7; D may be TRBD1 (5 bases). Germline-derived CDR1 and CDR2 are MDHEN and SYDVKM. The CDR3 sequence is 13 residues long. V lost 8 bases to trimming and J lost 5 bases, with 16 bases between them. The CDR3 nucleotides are TGTGCCAGCTCAGGGCCACGGCCCAACGAGCAGTACTTC. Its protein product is CASSGPRPNEQYF.

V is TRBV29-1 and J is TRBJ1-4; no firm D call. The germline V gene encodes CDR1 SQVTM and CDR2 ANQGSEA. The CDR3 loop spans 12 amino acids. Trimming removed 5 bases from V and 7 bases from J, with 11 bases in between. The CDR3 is CSVRQSGEKLFF. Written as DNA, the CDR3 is TGCAGCGTTCGGCAGTCCGGTGAAAAACTGTTTTTT. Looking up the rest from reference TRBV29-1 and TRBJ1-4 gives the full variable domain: SAVISQKPSRDICQRGTSLTIQCQVDSQVTMMFWYRQQPGQSLTLIATANQGSEATYESGFVIDKFPISRPNLTFSTLTVSNMSPEDSSIYLCSVRQSGEKLFFGSGTQLSVL.

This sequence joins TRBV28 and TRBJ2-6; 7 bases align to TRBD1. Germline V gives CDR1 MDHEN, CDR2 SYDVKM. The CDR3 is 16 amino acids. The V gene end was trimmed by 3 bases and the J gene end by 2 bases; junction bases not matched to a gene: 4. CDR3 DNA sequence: TGTGCCAGCAGTTTTTACAGGGGCACTGGGGCCAACGTCCTGACTTTC. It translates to CASSFYRGTGANVLTF.

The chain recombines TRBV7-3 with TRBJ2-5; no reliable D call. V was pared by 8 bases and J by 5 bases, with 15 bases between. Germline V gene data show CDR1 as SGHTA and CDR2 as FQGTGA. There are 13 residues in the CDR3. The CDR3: CASRIDLGETQYF. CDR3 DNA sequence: TGTGCCAGCCGAATCGACTTAGGGGAGACCCAGTACTTC.

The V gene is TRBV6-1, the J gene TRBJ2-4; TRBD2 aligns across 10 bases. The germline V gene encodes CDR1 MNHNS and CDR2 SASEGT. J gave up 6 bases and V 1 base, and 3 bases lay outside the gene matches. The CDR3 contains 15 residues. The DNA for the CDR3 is TGTGCCAGCAGTGAAGAACTAGCGGGGATAAACATTCAGTACTTC. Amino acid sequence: CASSEELAGINIQYF.

The CDR3 sequence: CASLGLYGYTF. DNA for the CDR3: TGTGCCAGCCTCGGGCTATATGGCTACACCTTC. The genes are TRBV19 and TRBJ1-2; D gene ambiguous. The ends were cut back, 9 bases at V and 5 bases at J, with 10 bases in the middle. The CDR3 contains 11 residues. Germline values: CDR1 LNHDA, CDR2 SQIVND (reference sequence).

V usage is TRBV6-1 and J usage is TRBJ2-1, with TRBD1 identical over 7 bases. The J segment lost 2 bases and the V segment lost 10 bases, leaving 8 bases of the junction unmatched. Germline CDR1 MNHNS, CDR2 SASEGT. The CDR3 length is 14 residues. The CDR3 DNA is TGTGCCACCTCACAGGGGCTCACCTACAATGAGCAGTTCTTC. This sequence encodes CATSQGLTYNEQFF.

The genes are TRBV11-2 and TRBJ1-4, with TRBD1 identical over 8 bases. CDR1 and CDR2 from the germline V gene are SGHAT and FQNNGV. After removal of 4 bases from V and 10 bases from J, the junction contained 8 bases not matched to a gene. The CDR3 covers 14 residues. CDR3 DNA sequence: TGTGCCAGCAGCTCCTGGACAGGGATTGGAAAACTGTTTTTT. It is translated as CASSSWTGIGKLFF.

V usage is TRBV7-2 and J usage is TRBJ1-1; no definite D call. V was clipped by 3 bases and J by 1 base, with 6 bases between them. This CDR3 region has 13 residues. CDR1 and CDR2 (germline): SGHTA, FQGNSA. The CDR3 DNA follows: TGTGCCAGCAGCTTTGTGAGGAACACTGAAGCTTTCTTT. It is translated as CASSFVRNTEAFF.